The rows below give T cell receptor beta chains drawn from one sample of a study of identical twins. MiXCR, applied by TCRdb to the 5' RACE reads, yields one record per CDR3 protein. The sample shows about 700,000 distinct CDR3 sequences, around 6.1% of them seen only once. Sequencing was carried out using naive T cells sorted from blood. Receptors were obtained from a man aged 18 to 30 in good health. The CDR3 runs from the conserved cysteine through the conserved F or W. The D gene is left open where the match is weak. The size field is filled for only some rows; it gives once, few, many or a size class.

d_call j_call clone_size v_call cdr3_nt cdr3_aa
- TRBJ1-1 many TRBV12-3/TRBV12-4 TGTGCCAGCAGACTCGGCAGGGACACTGAAGCTTTCTTT CASRLGRDTEAFF
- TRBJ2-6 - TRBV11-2 TGTGCCAGCAGCTTACGTGGTGGAGCGAGCTCTGGGGCCAACGTCCTGACTTTC CASSLRGGASSGANVLTF
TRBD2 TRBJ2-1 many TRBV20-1 TGCAGTGCTAGAAGTTACGGGAGGAGCTCCTACAATGAGCAGTTCTTC CSARSYGRSSYNEQFF
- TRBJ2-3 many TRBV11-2 TGTGCCAGCAGCTTCGGGACGGGAGCCAACACAGATACGCAGTATTTT CASSFGTGANTDTQYF
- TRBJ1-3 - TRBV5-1 TGCGCCAGCAGCTTAAGCCTTGGTAGCTCTGGAAACACCATATATTTT CASSLSLGSSGNTIYF
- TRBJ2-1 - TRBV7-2 TGTGCCAGCAGCTTAATTACGGACAATGAGCAGTTCTTC CASSLITDNEQFF
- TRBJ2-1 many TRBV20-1 TGCAGTGCTAGAAGGCAGGGTGAGCAGTTCTTC CSARRQGEQFF
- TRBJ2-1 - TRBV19 TGTGCCAGTAGTACCCAGGGTCGTCAGCAGTTCTTC CASSTQGRQQFF
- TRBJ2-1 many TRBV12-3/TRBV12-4 TGTGCCAGCACCCCCGGGACTTCGAATGAGCAGTTCTTC CASTPGTSNEQFF
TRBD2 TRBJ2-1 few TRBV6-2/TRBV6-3 TGTGCCAGCAGTTACGCAGCTCTAGCGGCTGCCTACAATGAGCAGTTCTTC CASSYAALAAAYNEQFF
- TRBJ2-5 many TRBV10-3 TGTGCCATCCGGATGGGGGAGACCCAGTACTTC CAIRMGETQYF
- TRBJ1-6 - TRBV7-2 TGTGCCAGCAGCTTAGCCGACAGAAGGGTTCGTTCACCCCTCCACTTT CASSLADRRVRSPLHF
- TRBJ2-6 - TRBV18 TGTGCCAGCTCACCAGGGGACTCTGGGGCCAACGTCCTGACTTTC CASSPGDSGANVLTF
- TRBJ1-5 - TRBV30 TGTGCCTGGAGTCGAGAAAGCAATCAGCCCCAGCATTTT CAWSRESNQPQHF
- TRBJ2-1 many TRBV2 TGTGCCAGCAAGCGGGGGGACAGGGACCCTCACAATGAGCAGTTCTTC CASKRGDRDPHNEQFF
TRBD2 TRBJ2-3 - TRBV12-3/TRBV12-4 TGTGCCAGCAGTTACCCGAGACTAGCGGGAGTCTCAGATACGCAGTATTTT CASSYPRLAGVSDTQYF
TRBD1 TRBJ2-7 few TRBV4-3 TGCGCCAGCAGCCAAGATTCGAAGGGACAGGGAGTCCACGAGCAGTACTTC CASSQDSKGQGVHEQYF
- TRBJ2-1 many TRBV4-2 TGTGCCAGCAGCCCTCAGACTAGGGGGGATGAGCAGTTCTTC CASSPQTRGDEQFF
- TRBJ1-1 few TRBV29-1 TGCAGCGTTGAAGATCTTGGGGGGCCCGCTTTCTTT CSVEDLGGPAFF
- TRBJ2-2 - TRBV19 TGTGCCACTAAACCCGGATCAGGGGACACCGGGGAGCTGTTTTTT CATKPGSGDTGELFF
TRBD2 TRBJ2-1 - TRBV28 TGTGCCAGCAGTACCAGCGGGGGGGGAAACAATGAGCAGTTCTTC CASSTSGGGNNEQFF
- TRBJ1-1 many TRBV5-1 TGCGCCAGCAGCTTCGGACGGATGAACACTGAAGCTTTCTTT CASSFGRMNTEAFF
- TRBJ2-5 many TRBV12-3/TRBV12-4 TGTGCCAGCAGCTACAGGAACCAAGAGACCCAGTACTTC CASSYRNQETQYF
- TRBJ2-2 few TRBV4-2 TGTGCCAGCAGCCAAGAGGGATTGATCGCCGGGGAGCTGTTTTTT CASSQEGLIAGELFF
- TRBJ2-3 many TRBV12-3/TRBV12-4 TGTGCCAGCAAATTGATTTTTAGCACAGATACGCAGTATTTT CASKLIFSTDTQYF
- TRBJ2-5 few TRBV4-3 TGCGCCAGCAGCCTCCCAACTACCCAAGAGACCCAGTACTTC CASSLPTTQETQYF
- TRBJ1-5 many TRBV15 TGTGCCACCAGCAGAGACTCGGTTCAGCCCCAGCATTTT CATSRDSVQPQHF
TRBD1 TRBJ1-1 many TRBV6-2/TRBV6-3 TGTGCCAGCTCGCCCGGGACAGGGATTTTTATGAACACTGAAGCTTTCTTT CASSPGTGIFMNTEAFF
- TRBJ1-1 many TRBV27 TGTGCCAGCAGTTTAGAAGGGGCAGGGTTCCGCATGAACACTGAAGCTTTCTTT CASSLEGAGFRMNTEAFF
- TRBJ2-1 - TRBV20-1 TGCAGTGCTAGGAGTGGCGGTCGGGGAGCTTCCTACAATGAGCAGTTCTTC CSARSGGRGASYNEQFF
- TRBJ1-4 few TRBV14 TGTGCCAGCAGCCAAGCAGGCGCAGGGAATGAAAAACTGTTTTTT CASSQAGAGNEKLFF
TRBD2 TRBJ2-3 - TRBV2 TGTGCCAGCAGAGTGACTAGCGGAGGCGTCACAGATACGCAGTATTTT CASRVTSGGVTDTQYF
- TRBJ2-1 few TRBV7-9 TGTGCCAGCAGGGCTACAGGGAGGGGCAATGAGCAGTTCTTC CASRATGRGNEQFF
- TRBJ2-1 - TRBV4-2 TGTGCCAGCAACCAACGGGGATCGAGCTCCTACAATGAGCAGTTCTTC CASNQRGSSSYNEQFF
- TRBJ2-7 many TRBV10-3 TGTGCCATCAGTGAGGCATCGTTCCCCTACAGCTCCTACGAGCAGTACTTC CAISEASFPYSSYEQYF
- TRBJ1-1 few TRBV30 TGTGCCTGGAGCGGGTACGGGAATGCTGAAGCTTTCTTT CAWSGYGNAEAFF
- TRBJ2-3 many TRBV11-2 TGTGCCAGCAGCACCACGGTTGGACCCGGCACAGATACGCAGTATTTT CASSTTVGPGTDTQYF
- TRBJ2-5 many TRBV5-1 TGCGCCAGCAGCTCGGCCGGAGAGACCCAGTACTTC CASSSAGETQYF
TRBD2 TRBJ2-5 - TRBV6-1 TGTGCCAGCAGCCCTGGCGGGAGCGGAGAGACCCAGTACTTC CASSPGGSGETQYF
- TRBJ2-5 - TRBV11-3 TGTGCCAGCAGCTTAGATCCACAGGGCAGCGAGACCCAGTACTTC CASSLDPQGSETQYF
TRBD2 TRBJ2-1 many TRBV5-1 TGCGCCAGCGCGGCGGGAGGACAGTCCTACAATGAGCAGTTCTTC CASAAGGQSYNEQFF
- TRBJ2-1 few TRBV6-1 TGTGCCAGCAGTCCTTTACGACAGCCCAATGAGCAGTTCTTC CASSPLRQPNEQFF
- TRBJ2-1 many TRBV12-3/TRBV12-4 TGTGCCAGCAGTGAAGAGCGGAATGAGCAGTTCTTC CASSEERNEQFF
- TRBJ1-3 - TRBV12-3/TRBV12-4 TGTGCCAGCACCTCAGTTGGCACCATATATTTT CASTSVGTIYF
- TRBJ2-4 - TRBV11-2 TGTGCCAGTTCTAAGGTTGGGAGCTCCAAAAACATTCAGTACTTC CASSKVGSSKNIQYF
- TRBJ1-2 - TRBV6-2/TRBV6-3 TGTGCCAGCAGTTACAGGCGATTCTATGGCTACACCTTC CASSYRRFYGYTF
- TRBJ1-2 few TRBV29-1 TGCAGCGTTGAATTGGGGTATGGCTACACCTTC CSVELGYGYTF
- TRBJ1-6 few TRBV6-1 TGTGCCAGCAAATCTGGGGGACCAGGGGTTGGTTCACCCCTCCACTTT CASKSGGPGVGSPLHF
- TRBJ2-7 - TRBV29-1 TGCAGCGTCATAGAAAGGAACGAGCAGTACTTC CSVIERNEQYF
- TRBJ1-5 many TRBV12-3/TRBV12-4 TGTGCCAGCATGGAGGCGAGCAATCAGCCCCAGCATTTT CASMEASNQPQHF
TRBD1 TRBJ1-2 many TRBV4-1 TGCGCCAGCAGCCAATTGACAGGGGACTATAACTATGGCTACACCTTC CASSQLTGDYNYGYTF
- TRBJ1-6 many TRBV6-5 TGTGCCAGCAGTTACTCTGCCTCACTCATCGGGTCACCCCTCCACTTT CASSYSASLIGSPLHF
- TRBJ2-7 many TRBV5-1 TGCGCCAGCAGCTTGGCGGACCAGACCTACGAGCAGTACTTC CASSLADQTYEQYF
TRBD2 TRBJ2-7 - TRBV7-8 TGTGCCAGCAGCAAAGCGGGGAGGGACTACGAGCAGTACTTC CASSKAGRDYEQYF
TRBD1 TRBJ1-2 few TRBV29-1 TGCAGCGTTGGGGCGACAGGGAACTATGGCTACACCTTC CSVGATGNYGYTF
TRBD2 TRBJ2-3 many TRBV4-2 TGTGCCAGCAGCCGGGAGGGCCGGGCTTCAGATACGCAGTATTTT CASSREGRASDTQYF
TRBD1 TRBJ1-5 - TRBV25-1 TGTGCCAGCGGGACAGGGTCGGGCCAGCCCCAGCATTTT CASGTGSGQPQHF
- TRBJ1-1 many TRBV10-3 TGTGCCATCAGTGAGGTTTTGGGCACTGAAGCTTTCTTT CAISEVLGTEAFF